The 30 T cell receptor beta chains reported below all come from one sample, sequenced in a study of identical twins (dated by TCRdb to about 2016). Library preparation was by 5' RACE. Instrument used: Illumina HiSeq 2000. The raw public data were reprocessed by TCRdb itself: fastp quality trimming at Q25, MiXCR clonotype calling, in-frame beta chains only. Rows matching on CDR3 protein sequence are summarized as one entry with the most common DNA and genes. For this sample there are around 140,000 distinct CDR3 sequences; roughly 3.2% appear just once. The ten largest account for around 8.1% of the sample. Input material: memory T cells sorted from blood. The cell subset or site label on this specimen signifies: CD45RO+ enriched T cells. The receptors derive from a young man in good health.

This clonotype was recorded at least ten times. The chain employs TRBV12-3 or TRBV12-4 and TRBJ1-5, with D perhaps TRBD1 (6 bases). The CDR3 loop spans 14 amino acids. V was cut by 6 bases and J by 3 bases, with 12 bases left in between. The CDR3 DNA sequence: TGTGCCAGCAGCCCGGACAGTTACAATCAGCCCCAGCATTTT. Protein sequence: CASSPDSYNQPQHF.

This clonotype was counted many times. CDR3 sequence reads: CASSFGNGIADTQYF. The CDR3 DNA sequence: TGTGCCAGCAGCTTCGGTAACGGGATTGCGGATACGCAGTATTTT. The chain carries TRBV7-2 and TRBJ2-3; TRBD2 might be the D (5 bases). Per the germline V gene, CDR1 is SGHTA and CDR2 is FQGNSA. This CDR3 region has 15 residues. With 3 bases removed from V and 6 bases from J, the gap between germline ends came to 16 bases.

V and J are TRBV7-8 and TRBJ2-1, with 8 bases fitting TRBD2. The CDR3 consists of 16 residues. V lost 1 base and J lost 3; bases outside the gene matches: 5. CDR1 and CDR2 from the germline V gene are SGHVS and FQNEAQ. DNA of the CDR3: TGTGCCAGCAGCTTAGTCGGGGGGGATAACTACAATGAGCAGTTCTTC. This translates into CASSLVGGDNYNEQFF.

Ten or more counts support this clonotype. The chain recombines TRBV7-2 with TRBJ2-1; a weak D match, TRBD1 (6 bases). From germline, CDR1 is SGHTA and CDR2 FQGNSA. This CDR3 is 17 amino acids long. Deletions cut 0 bases from V and 2 bases from J, with 14 bases between. This CDR3 reads CASSLAGAGRAYNEQFF. In DNA, the CDR3 is TGTGCCAGCAGCTTAGCGGGGGCAGGGAGAGCCTACAATGAGCAGTTCTTC.

This clonotype showed up many times. The chain carries TRBV20-1 and TRBJ2-2; no reliable D call. V was shortened by 2 bases and J by 2 bases, with 9 bases between the two germline ends. CDR3 size: 14 residues. Germline assignment: CDR1 DFQATT and CDR2 SNEGSKA (reference sequence). The CDR3 is CSARPTSNTGELFF. CDR3 bases: TGCAGTGCTAGACCGACTTCAAACACCGGGGAGCTGTTTTTT.

This clonotype appeared a few times. This chain uses TRBV7-9 with TRBJ2-1, with 7 bases fitting TRBD2. This CDR3 contains 12 residues. V lost 3 bases to trimming and J lost 15 bases; unmatched junction nucleotides: 8. The germline V gene encodes CDR1 SEHNR and CDR2 FQNEAQ (reference sequence). CDR3: CASSFPLAAMFF. DNA of the CDR3: TGTGCCAGCAGCTTTCCCCTAGCGGCGATGTTCTTC.

This clonotype was picked up many times. The chain uses TRBV20-1 and TRBJ2-7, with 11 bases fitting TRBD1. The CDR3 totals 15 residues. Trimming took 1 base from V and 3 from J; bases not matched to a gene: 5. The germline CDR1 and CDR2 sequences are DFQATT and SNEGSKA (reference sequence). The CDR3 DNA is TGCAGTGCTAGAGGTCCCGGGACAGGGGGCTACGAGCAGTACTTC. Residues: CSARGPGTGGYEQYF.

This clonotype appeared many times. The gene calls are TRBV7-6 and TRBJ2-5; 7 nucleotides match TRBD2. This CDR3 is 15 amino acids long. Looked up from germline, CDR1 is SGHVS and CDR2 is FNYEAQ. Unmatched junction bases numbered 4, after V lost 1 base and J lost 2 bases. The CDR3 nucleotides read TGTGCCAGCAGCTTAGGGGGAGCGGGGCAAGAGACCCAGTACTTC. Its translation: CASSLGGAGQETQYF.

The sample holds many counts of this clonotype. This chain uses TRBV28 with TRBJ2-7; 9 bases are a match to TRBD2. Unmatched junction bases numbered 8, after V lost 6 bases and J lost 5 bases. Germline-derived CDR1 and CDR2 are MDHEN and SYDVKM. The CDR3 has 14 residues. In DNA form, the CDR3 reads TGTGCCAGCAGAAGAGGGCTAGCGGGACACGAGCAGTACTTC. Protein sequence: CASRRGLAGHEQYF.

This chain uses TRBV5-1 with TRBJ2-1; D is possibly TRBD1 (6 bases). Germline lookup yields CDR1 SGHRS and CDR2 YFSETQ. Trimming took 4 bases from V and 9 from J, leaving 17 bases between them. The CDR3 sequence is 14 residues long. CDR3 in amino acids: CASSRRDTVSEQFF. The CDR3 DNA sequence: TGCGCCAGCAGCCGACGGGACACGGTTTCTGAGCAGTTCTTC.

Ten or more counts support this clonotype. The chain links TRBV19 to TRBJ2-5; D possibly corresponds to TRBD1 (7 bases). This CDR3 spans 15 amino acids. The ends were cut back, 4 bases at V and 5 bases at J, with 17 bases in the middle. The V gene's germline CDR1 is LNHDA and CDR2 SQIVND (reference sequence). In nucleotides, the CDR3 is TGTGCCAGTAGTACCCAGGGGGGAAGGACGGAGACCCAGTACTTC. Translated, it gives CASSTQGGRTETQYF. The full variable domain, in which reference TRBV19 and TRBJ2-5 provide the parts outside the CDR3, is DGGITQSPKYLFRKEGQNVTLSCEQNLNHDAMYWYRQDPGQGLRLIYYSQIVNDFQKGDIAEGYSVSREKKESFPLTVTSAQKNPTAFYLCASSTQGGRTETQYFGPGTRLLVL.

This clonotype is medium-sized. The rearrangement uses TRBV3-1 and TRBJ1-2; 10 nucleotides line up with TRBD1. V trimming: 5 bases; J trimming: 7 bases; junction bases outside the gene matches: 7. Germline V gives CDR1 LGHDT, CDR2 YNNKEL (reference sequence). The CDR3 runs 14 residues. The CDR3, as DNA: TGTGCCAGCAGCTCGGGACAGGGGTCCGGTGGCTACACCTTC. Translated: CASSSGQGSGGYTF. The full variable domain, with the rest looked up from reference TRBV3-1 and TRBJ1-2, is DTAVSQTPKYLVTQMGNDKSIKCEQNLGHDTMYWYKQDSKKFLKIMFSYNNKELIINETVPNRFSPKSPDKAHLNLHINSLELGDSAVYFCASSSGQGSGGYTFGSGTRLTVV.

This clonotype occurred a few times. In this CDR3 the conserved last residue, phenylalanine or tryptophan, is missing, so a read error is likely. The chain combines TRBV7-7 with TRBJ2-5; D not resolved. V was shortened by 5 bases and J by 4 bases, with 11 bases between the two germline ends. This CDR3 has 13 residues. The V gene's germline CDR1 is SSHAT and CDR2 FNYEAQ (reference sequence). The CDR3 is CASSQGPRETQYC. As DNA, the CDR3 is TGTGCCAGCAGCCAAGGACCTAGAGAGACCCAGTACTGC.

This clonotype was seen many times. This chain uses TRBV5-1 with TRBJ1-1, with D possibly being TRBD1 (6 bases). The ends were cut back, 2 bases at V and 4 bases at J, with 15 bases in the middle. CDR3 length equals 15 residues. The V gene's germline CDR1 is SGHRS and CDR2 YFSETQ. The CDR3 loop is CASSFQGTSGTEAFF. The CDR3 bases are TGCGCCAGCAGCTTTCAGGGGACGAGTGGCACTGAAGCTTTCTTT.

In this sample, this clonotype turned up many times. V is TRBV27 and J is TRBJ1-2; TRBD1 agrees at 7 bases. The CDR3 is made up of 14 amino acids. Trimming cost V 8 bases and J 5 bases; bases outside gene matches: 11. Germline V lookup: CDR1 MNHEY, CDR2 SMNVEV (reference sequence). CDR3 in DNA: TGTGCCAGCTCCTGGGACAGCGTCGGTTATGGCTACACCTTC. Its translation: CASSWDSVGYGYTF.

This clonotype was seen ten or more times. The chain joins TRBV12-3 or TRBV12-4 to TRBJ2-2; D might be TRBD2 (6 bases). V lost 6 bases, J lost 6 bases, and 17 bases lay in between. CDR3 length: 15 amino acids. The CDR3 DNA reads as TGTGCCAGCAGCAAGCTACTAGGAGGGGCCGGGGAGCTGTTTTTT. This sequence encodes CASSKLLGGAGELFF.

V is TRBV2 and J is TRBJ2-2; 15 bases agree with TRBD2. The CDR3 loop spans 17 amino acids. V was clipped by 7 bases and J by 3 bases; unmatched bases: 6. Germline loops: CDR1 SNHLY, CDR2 FYNNEI. For the CDR3, the DNA is TGTGCCAGCATTCGGGGACTAGCGGGAGGACACACCGGGGAGCTGTTTTTT. Translating gives CASIRGLAGGHTGELFF. Full variable domain (missing parts from reference TRBV2 and TRBJ2-2): EPEVTQTPSHQVTQMGQEVILRCVPISNHLYFYWYRQILGQKVEFLVSFYNNEISEKSEIFDDQFSVERPDGSNFTLKIRSTKLEDSAMYFCASIRGLAGGHTGELFFGEGSRLTVL.

This clonotype was observed many times. V usage is TRBV29-1 and J usage is TRBJ1-4, with D hard to call. CDR3 length: 11 amino acids. The germline gives CDR1 SQVTM, CDR2 ANQGSEA. Trimming stripped 7 bases from V and 10 bases from J, with 13 bases between. Written as DNA, the CDR3 is TGCAGCGCAGACGCCGTTGGAAAACTGTTTTTT. Its translation is CSADAVGKLFF.

This clonotype was observed at least ten times. The J gene is TRBJ2-1, the V gene TRBV12-3 or TRBV12-4; TRBD2 matches 12 bases. The V gene end was trimmed by 5 bases and the J gene end by 9 bases; junction bases not matched to a gene: 14. CDR3 size: 17 residues. The CDR3 reads CASSPTSTSGSVGEQFF. The CDR3 nucleotides read TGTGCCAGCAGTCCAACATCGACTAGCGGGAGTGTAGGTGAGCAGTTCTTC.

This clonotype has ten or more counts. The gene calls are TRBV5-1 and TRBJ2-6, with D maybe TRBD1 (5 bases). The CDR3 totals 17 residues. V lost 0 bases and J lost 0, with 10 bases in between. The germline CDR1 and CDR2 sequences are SGHRS and YFSETQ. CDR3 sequence reads: CASSLEGVRSGANVLTF. CDR3 in DNA: TGCGCCAGCAGCTTGGAAGGGGTACGCTCTGGGGCCAACGTCCTGACTTTC.

This clonotype was seen more than once but under ten times. CDR3 protein: CASTKRTGRYTEAFF. As DNA, the CDR3 is TGTGCCAGCACCAAAAGGACCGGGCGTTACACTGAAGCTTTCTTT. V gene TRBV6-1 combines with J gene TRBJ1-1; D unclear. The V end lost 7 bases, the J end lost 3 bases, and 18 bases lay between the germline ends. The germline V gene encodes CDR1 MNHNS and CDR2 SASEGT. This CDR3 comprises 15 residues.

This clonotype was found many times. This sequence joins TRBV29-1 and TRBJ2-7; 7 bases match TRBD1. Germline loops: CDR1 SQVTM, CDR2 ANQGSEA. This CDR3 comprises 12 residues. Trimming cost V 6 bases and J 2 bases; bases outside gene matches: 4. CDR3 nucleotide sequence: TGCAGCGTACAGACAGGGACCTACGAGCAGTACTTC. Its protein product is CSVQTGTYEQYF.

In its sample, this clonotype was seen many times. The chain is built from TRBV7-2 and TRBJ2-7, with TRBD1 matching 9 bases. V was pared by 0 bases and J by 3 bases, with 3 bases of the junction left unmatched. Germline V CDR1 and CDR2: SGHTA, FQGNSA. The CDR3 has 15 residues. CDR3 sequence (DNA): TGTGCCAGCAGCTTAGCCGGGACAGGGAACTACGAGCAGTACTTC. Amino acid sequence: CASSLAGTGNYEQYF.

This clonotype was seen at least ten times. CDR3 DNA sequence: TGTGCCAGCAGCCCCACCCGCGGACAGGGGGCGCGGACCCAAGCTTTCTTT. Translating it yields CASSPTRGQGARTQAFF. The rearrangement joins TRBV3-1 to TRBJ1-1; 11 bases align to TRBD1. The germline V gene has CDR1 LGHDT and CDR2 YNNKEL (reference sequence). The CDR3 contains 17 residues. V shed 4 bases and J 9 bases; nucleotides not matched to a gene: 16.

This clonotype was detected many times. V gene TRBV7-7 combines with J gene TRBJ2-7; D is uncertain. V dropped 4 bases and J dropped 0 bases, with 13 bases sitting between them. CDR3 length: 15 amino acids. The germline CDR1 and CDR2 sequences are SSHAT and FNYEAQ (reference sequence). The CDR3 DNA reads as TGTGCCAGCAGCTCAACTCCAACCGCCTCCTACGAGCAGTACGTC. Protein: CASSSTPTASYEQYV.

This clonotype was seen at least ten times. The genes are TRBV6-5 and TRBJ1-5, with D maybe TRBD1 (5 bases). The CDR3 contains 16 residues. Deletions cut 2 bases from V and 6 bases from J, with 17 bases between. The germline V gene has CDR1 MNHEY and CDR2 SVGAGI. Here the CDR3 reads CASSYEFQGAGQPQHF. As DNA, the CDR3 is TGTGCCAGCAGTTACGAGTTCCAGGGAGCGGGTCAGCCCCAGCATTTT.

In regard to this clonotype: Since a much larger clone is just one base distant, this may be a read error. The rearrangement links TRBV7-6 to TRBJ2-7, with TRBD2 as a possible D gene (6 bases). CDR3 length: 14 residues. The V gene's germline CDR1 is SGHVS and CDR2 FNYEAQ. Trimming pared 5 bases from V and 6 bases from J, leaving 17 bases between. The CDR3 is CASSDAGQGGEQYF. The CDR3 region has the DNA TGTGCCAGCAGCGACGCCGGGCAGGGAGGCGAGCAGTACTTC. Full variable domain (remainder filled in from reference TRBV7-6 and TRBJ2-7): GAGVSQSPRYKVTKRGQDVALRCDPISGHVSLYWYRQALGQGPEFLTYFNYEAQQDKSGLPNDRFSAERPEGSISTLTIQRTEQRDSAMYRCASSDAGQGGEQYFGPGTRLTVT.

This clonotype occurred many times. The J gene is TRBJ2-7, the V gene TRBV10-3; TRBD2 matches at 7 bases. The CDR3 totals 14 residues. V was pared by 4 bases and J by 2 bases, with 5 bases of the junction left unmatched. Looked up from germline, CDR1 is ENHRY and CDR2 is SYGVKD. The CDR3 DNA follows: TGTGCCATCAGTGGCCGGGACTATCCCTACGAGCAGTACTTC. It translates to CAISGRDYPYEQYF.

This clonotype was seen ten or more times. The chain uses TRBV15 and TRBJ2-3; D call uncertain. The CDR3 runs to 12 residues. V shed 5 bases and J shed 0 bases, with 3 bases lying between them. The germline CDR1 and CDR2 sequences are LNHNV and YYDKDF (reference sequence). This CDR3 is CATSPSTDTQYF. The CDR3 DNA reads TGTGCCACCAGCCCGAGCACAGATACGCAGTATTTT.

This clonotype was detected ten times or more. V is TRBV6-1 and J is TRBJ1-1, with a tentative D call TRBD1 (6 bases). This CDR3 region has 17 residues. V was shortened by 10 bases and J by 4 bases, with 28 bases between the two germline ends. Germline V gene lookup returns CDR1 MNHNS and CDR2 SASEGT. The CDR3 DNA sequence: TGTGCCACCGTCGGGGGCGGGGCCAGAAAAGGGGGCACTGAAGCTTTCTTT. Translating gives CATVGGGARKGGTEAFF.